The 6 T cell receptor beta chains below all came from one sample that was sequenced in a study of cytomegalovirus exposure and HLA in healthy donors. Researchers ran the PCR with 60 Vbeta and 13 Jbeta primers. Generated by immunoSEQ multiplex PCR, the TCRdb table keeps only in-frame clones and is missing some. This table has over 100,000 clones, about two thirds appearing once. Sample: PBMCs. All receptors derive from a woman aged 70-85 years in good health and CMV-seropositive.

J is TRBJ2-3 and V is TRBV6-5; D uncertain. This CDR3 is 15 amino acids long. CDR1 is MNHEY, CDR2 SVGAGI, per germline. V dropped 0 bases and J dropped 2 bases, with 9 bases sitting between them. The CDR3, as DNA: TGTGCCAGCAGTTACTCTAGCCCCTACACAGATACGCAGTATTTT. Amino acid sequence: CASSYSSPYTDTQYF.

V usage is TRBV2 and J usage is TRBJ1-1; 9 nucleotides align to TRBD1. CDR1 is SNHLY, CDR2 FYNNEI, per germline. V shed 6 bases, J shed 6 bases, and the junction held 11 bases outside the gene matches. This CDR3 comprises 15 residues. The CDR3, as DNA: TGTGCCAGCAGGAGACCGGGACAGGGTATCCCTGAAGCTTTCTTT. The encoded protein is CASRRPGQGIPEAFF.

V is TRBV12-5 and J is TRBJ1-1; a weak D match, TRBD1 (5 bases). This CDR3 region has 14 residues. V was pared by 5 bases and J by 0 bases, with 10 bases between. Per germline, CDR1 LGHNT and CDR2 FRNRAP. CDR3 region: CASGPGLMNTEAFF. The CDR3 DNA reads TGTGCTAGTGGTCCGGGACTAATGAACACTGAAGCTTTCTTT.

The J gene is TRBJ2-3, the V gene TRBV29-1; D uncertain. This CDR3 spans 12 amino acids. Trimming took 0 bases from V and 5 from J, leaving 6 bases between them. Germline-derived CDR1 and CDR2 are SQVTM and ANQGSEA. CDR3 loop: CSVEERRDTQYF. CDR3 DNA: TGCAGCGTTGAAGAGAGAAGAGATACGCAGTATTTT.

The chain uses TRBV5-4 and TRBJ2-5, with a tentative D call TRBD2 (5 bases). Per germline, CDR1 SGHNT and CDR2 YYREEE (reference sequence). Trimming left V 2 bases short and J 5 bases short, with 10 bases between. The CDR3 spans 13 residues. The CDR3: CASSLLDSETQYF. The CDR3, as DNA: TGTGCCAGCAGCTTACTAGATTCGGAGACCCAGTACTTC.

The V and J genes are TRBV7-2 and TRBJ2-3; the match to TRBD2 covers 9 bases. The germline CDR1 and CDR2 sequences are SGHTA and FQGNSA. CDR3 length: 15 amino acids. V shed 0 bases, J shed 4 bases, and the junction held 2 bases outside the gene matches. As DNA, the CDR3 is TGTGCCAGCAGCTTAGCTAGCGGGGGCGCAGATACGCAGTATTTT. Encoded protein: CASSLASGGADTQYF.